The source of this T cell receptor (beta chain) is a study of blood T cell repertoires in COVID-19. As for the study in general: Acute and convalescent COVID-19 specimens originated in the United States, Italy and Spain. T cells, B-cell-depleted T cells, or PBMCs provided the cDNA or gDNA that served as material.

Germline V lookup: CDR1 SGHTS, CDR2 YDEGEE. The germline V and J ends were trimmed by 3 bases and 0 bases, with 12 bases remaining between them. This CDR3 has 15 amino acids. A Seattle source enrolled patients during active infection and followed them longitudinally. In the original analysis: The assay estimated nucleated cells by amplifying reference gene primers. Assay: immunoSEQ multiplex PCR; the TCRdb copy retains only in-frame clones and omits some. V and J calls and clone size are those listed in that table; D and trimming were worked out from the DNA. Of 250,000 to 300,000 clones detected, around 92% appear once; the ten largest clones hold 11%.

Sequencing input: peripheral blood. J is TRBJ1-2 and V is TRBV5-8; possibly TRBD1 for D (6 bases). The TCR was taken from a woman younger than 45 with COVID-19, enrolled during active disease. Here the CDR3 reads CASSYSDRANYGYTF. CDR3 coding DNA: TGTGCCAGCAGCTATTCGGACAGAGCTAACTATGGCTACACCTTC.